Here is one T cell receptor beta chain with its context. The CDR3 is 19 amino acids. The germline CDR1 and CDR2 sequences are SGDLS and YYNGEE. With 1 base clipped from V and 3 bases from J, the junction kept 12 bases outside the gene matches. The templates were synthetic TCR analogs, and they were spiked into each PCR. Only in-frame clones appear in the TCRdb table, and some are missing; sequencing was by immunoSEQ multiplex PCR. This sample has roughly 46,000 clones, with 70% to 90% found just once. Time point specified: peripheral blood 6 weeks after treatment start. The data derive from a study of PD-L1 blockade in urothelial cancer. Overall study: In the patient group, most of the roughly 30 were males with bladder-origin urothelial cancer. Counts from blood samples showed a median of roughly 150,000 T cells. Blood analysis took place 3 weeks (second dose) and 6 weeks after treatment start.

This chain uses TRBV9 with TRBJ2-7; 14 bases match TRBD2. This TCR derives from a man aged 50 to 60 with urothelial cancer. This material consisted of PBMCs, taken around atezolizumab (anti-PD-L1) treatment. The CDR3 is CASSVSTKGTSGRNYEQYF. Here the CDR3 DNA reads TGTGCCAGCAGCGTATCCACCAAGGGGACTAGCGGGAGAAACTACGAGCAGTACTTC.